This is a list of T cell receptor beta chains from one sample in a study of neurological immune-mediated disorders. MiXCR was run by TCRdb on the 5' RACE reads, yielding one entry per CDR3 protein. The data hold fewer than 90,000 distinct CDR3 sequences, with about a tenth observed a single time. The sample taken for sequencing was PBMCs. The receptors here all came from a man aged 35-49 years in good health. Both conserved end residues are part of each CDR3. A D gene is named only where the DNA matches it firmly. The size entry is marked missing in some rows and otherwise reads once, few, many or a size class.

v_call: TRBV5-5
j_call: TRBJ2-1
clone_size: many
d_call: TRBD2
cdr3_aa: CASSLWEGGGNEQFF
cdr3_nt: TGTGCCAGCAGCTTATGGGAGGGAGGAGGCAATGAGCAGTTCTTC

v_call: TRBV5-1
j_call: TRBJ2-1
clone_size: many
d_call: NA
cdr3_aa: CASRENPDEQFF
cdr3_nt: TGCGCCAGCCGAGAAAATCCGGATGAGCAGTTCTTC

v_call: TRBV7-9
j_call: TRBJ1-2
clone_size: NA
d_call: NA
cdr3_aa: CASIRSGGQGVVYTF
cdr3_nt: TGTGCCAGCATCCGCTCCGGGGGGCAAGGAGTCGTCTACACCTTC

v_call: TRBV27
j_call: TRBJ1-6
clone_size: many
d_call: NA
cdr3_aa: CASSLLKTGNSPLHF
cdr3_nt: TGTGCCAGCAGTTTATTAAAAACAGGGAATTCACCCCTCCACTTT

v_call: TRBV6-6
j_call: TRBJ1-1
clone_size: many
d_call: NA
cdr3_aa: CASSYEQGKLGTEAFF
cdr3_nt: TGTGCCAGCAGTTACGAACAGGGAAAGTTGGGCACTGAAGCTTTCTTT

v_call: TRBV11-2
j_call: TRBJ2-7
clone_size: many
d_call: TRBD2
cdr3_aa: CASSMGGTLSSYEQYF
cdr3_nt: TGTGCCAGCAGCATGGGAGGGACCCTCAGCTCCTACGAGCAGTACTTC

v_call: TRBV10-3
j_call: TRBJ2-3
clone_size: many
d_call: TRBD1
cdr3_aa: CAISGSPRQGGTDTQYF
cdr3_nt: TGTGCCATCAGTGGGTCCCCGCGACAGGGAGGCACAGATACGCAGTATTTT

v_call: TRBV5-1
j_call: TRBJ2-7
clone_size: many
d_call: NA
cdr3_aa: CASSPVPSYEQYF
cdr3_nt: TGCGCCAGCAGTCCAGTACCTTCCTACGAGCAGTACTTC

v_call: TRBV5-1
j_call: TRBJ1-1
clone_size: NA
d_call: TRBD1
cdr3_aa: CARSRQGDTEAFF
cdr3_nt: TGCGCCAGAAGCAGACAGGGGGACACTGAAGCTTTCTTT

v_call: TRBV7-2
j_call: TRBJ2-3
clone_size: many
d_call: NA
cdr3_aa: CASSTLGTDTQYF
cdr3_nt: TGTGCCAGCAGCACATTAGGCACAGATACGCAGTATTTT

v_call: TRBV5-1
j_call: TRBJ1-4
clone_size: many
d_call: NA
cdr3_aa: CASSLISTNEKLFF
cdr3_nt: TGCGCCAGCAGCCTCATTTCAACTAATGAAAAACTGTTTTTT

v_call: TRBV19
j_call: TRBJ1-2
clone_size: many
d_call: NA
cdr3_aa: CASTPGASSVGGYTF
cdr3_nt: TGTGCCAGTACTCCCGGGGCTTCTTCGGTCGGAGGCTACACCTTC

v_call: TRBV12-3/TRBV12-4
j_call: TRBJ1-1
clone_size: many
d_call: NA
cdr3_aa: CASSLGGGRPEAFF
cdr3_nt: TGTGCCAGCAGTTTGGGGGGGGGTCGGCCTGAAGCTTTCTTT

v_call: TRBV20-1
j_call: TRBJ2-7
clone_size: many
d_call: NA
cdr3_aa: CSPVAGERSYEQYF
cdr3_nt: TGCAGTCCAGTTGCAGGGGAACGATCCTACGAGCAGTACTTC

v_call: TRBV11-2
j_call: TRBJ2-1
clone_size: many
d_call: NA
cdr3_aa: CASSTAGGGLNEQFF
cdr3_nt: TGTGCCAGCAGCACAGCCGGAGGGGGGTTGAATGAGCAGTTCTTC

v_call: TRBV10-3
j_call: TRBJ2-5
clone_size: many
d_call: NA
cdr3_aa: CAISEERLETQYF
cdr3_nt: TGTGCCATCAGTGAAGAGCGGTTGGAGACCCAGTACTTC

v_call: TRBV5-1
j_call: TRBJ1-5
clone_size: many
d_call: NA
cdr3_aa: CASSSGTGSNQPQHF
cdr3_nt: TGCGCCAGCAGCTCGGGAACTGGGAGCAATCAGCCCCAGCATTTT